These 25 T cell receptor beta chains came from one sample sequenced in a study of cytomegalovirus exposure and HLA in healthy donors (dated by TCRdb to 2015 to 2018). The method behind the library was the immunoSEQ multiplex PCR assay. For the multiplex PCR, a mixture combining 60 forward primers for TCR Vbeta segments and 13 reverse primers for TCR Jbeta segments was used. Entries here come from immuneACCESS through TCRdb and include only in-frame sequences with V and J called. Some clones fail to appear in such tables; in the studies checked, an unresolved V gene covers under half of the shortfall, and the cause of the remainder is unknown. The sample records around 110,000 clones, roughly 72% of which are singletons. The biggest ten clones account for roughly 8% of the sample. The sample consisted of PBMCs. These receptors were taken from a man aged 25-45 years in good health and CMV-seronegative.

This rearrangement joins TRBV6-1 to TRBJ1-1; 7 bases align to TRBD1. The CDR3 has 13 residues. Germline CDR1 and CDR2: MNHNS and SASEGT. The V gene end was trimmed by 5 bases and the J gene end by 4 bases; junction bases not matched to a gene: 4. CDR3 sequence reads: CASSPGGITEAFF. CDR3 coding DNA: TGTGCCAGCAGTCCAGGGGGAATCACTGAAGCTTTCTTT.

The chain employs TRBV4-2 and TRBJ2-1, with TRBD2 identical over 7 bases. CDR3 size: 16 residues. Trimming took 0 bases from V and 3 from J; bases not matched to a gene: 5. Germline V CDR1 and CDR2: LGHNA, YNFKEQ. DNA for the CDR3: TGTGCCAGCAGCCAAGAGAGGCGGGGGAGCTACAATGAGCAGTTCTTC. Its protein product is CASSQERRGSYNEQFF.

The V gene is TRBV7-9, the J gene TRBJ2-7; 9 bases map to TRBD1. CDR3 length equals 14 residues. The germline V gene has CDR1 SEHNR and CDR2 FQNEAQ (reference sequence). Trimming at V came to 8 bases and at J to 2 bases, leaving 7 bases not matched to a gene. This CDR3 reads CASQGQGKPYEQYF. The DNA of the CDR3 is TGTGCCAGCCAGGGACAGGGTAAACCCTACGAGCAGTACTTC.

This chain joins TRBV7-7 and TRBJ2-5; the D is unclear. The germline V and J ends were trimmed by 5 bases and 5 bases, with 15 bases remaining between them. CDR3 length: 14 residues. The germline CDR1 and CDR2 sequences are SSHAT and FNYEAQ (reference sequence). This CDR3 is CASSPIGTGETQYF. CDR3 DNA: TGTGCCAGCAGCCCCATTGGAACGGGTGAGACCCAGTACTTC.

This chain joins TRBV9 and TRBJ2-3; 7 bases align to TRBD1. The CDR3 runs 17 residues. Losses at the gene ends were 0 bases for V and 0 bases for J; bases not matched to a gene: 7. The germline gives CDR1 SGDLS, CDR2 YYNGEE. CDR3 in DNA: TGTGCCAGCAGCGTAGAACCGGGGACAGCTAGCACAGATACGCAGTATTTT. Translated, it gives CASSVEPGTASTDTQYF. The complete variable domain, with remaining parts taken from reference TRBV9 and TRBJ2-3, reads DSGVTQTPKHLITATGQRVTLRCSPRSGDLSVYWYQQSLDQGLQFLIQYYNGEERAKGNILERFSAQQFPDLHSELNLSSLELGDSALYFCASSVEPGTASTDTQYFGPGTRLTVL.

For this clone: A junction end diverges from the germline sequence, so it may reflect a read error. The V call is TRBV27, the J call TRBJ2-3, with D tentatively TRBD2 (6 bases). This CDR3 region has 16 residues. Germline CDR1 and CDR2: MNHEY and SMNVEV (reference sequence). The CDR3 protein is CASTLSSAGRTDTQYF. Written as DNA, the CDR3 is TGTGCCAGCACTTTATCGTCGGCGGGACGCACAGATACGCAGTATTTT.

This clone was seen repeatedly, ten times or more. The chain combines TRBV5-1 with TRBJ2-7, with D unclear. Germline-derived CDR1 and CDR2 are SGHRS and YFSETQ. The CDR3 is made up of 14 amino acids. Trimming pared 3 bases from V and 1 base from J, leaving 11 bases between. The CDR3 DNA reads as TGCGCCAGCAGCTCTTACACCGAATCCTACGAGCAGTACTTC. Protein product: CASSSYTESYEQYF.

This chain connects TRBV5-1 to TRBJ2-3; 7 bases are shared with TRBD2. This CDR3 spans 15 amino acids. With 8 bases clipped from V and 4 bases from J, the junction kept 13 bases outside the gene matches. Germline V gene data show CDR1 as SGHRS and CDR2 as YFSETQ. The CDR3 loop reads CARYGGMTPPDTQYF. For the CDR3, the DNA is TGCGCCAGGTACGGGGGGATGACGCCCCCAGATACGCAGTATTTT.

This chain links TRBV27 with TRBJ2-2; tentative D call: TRBD2 (6 bases). The CDR3 is 13 residues long. V lost 3 bases and J 5 bases, leaving 7 bases between the germline ends. In germline, CDR1 is MNHEY, CDR2 SMNVEV (reference sequence). DNA for the CDR3: TGTGCCAGCAGTTTGGGGGGTACCGGGGAGCTGTTTTTT. It codes for CASSLGGTGELFF.

The V gene is TRBV5-6, the J gene TRBJ1-4; a weak D match, TRBD1 (5 bases). In germline, CDR1 is SGHDT, CDR2 YYEEEE. V was trimmed by 3 bases and J by 3 bases, leaving 9 bases between them. CDR3 length: 14 amino acids. CDR3 coding DNA: TGTGCCAGCAGCTCAGGGTTGCCTAATGAAAAACTGTTTTTT. The encoded protein is CASSSGLPNEKLFF.

This clone was seen a handful of times. V is TRBV19 and J is TRBJ2-1; tentative D call: TRBD2 (6 bases). The CDR3 is 15 amino acids. V shed 0 bases and J shed 4 bases, with 10 bases lying between them. Germline V gene sequence: CDR1 LNHDA, CDR2 SQIVND (reference sequence). Here the CDR3 reads CASSIEAGKYNEQFF. CDR3 DNA: TGTGCCAGTAGTATAGAAGCGGGTAAATACAATGAGCAGTTCTTC.

This sequence joins TRBV27 and TRBJ1-2; the D gene is possibly TRBD1 (5 bases). The CDR3 extends over 15 amino acids. Germline V gene data show CDR1 as MNHEY and CDR2 as SMNVEV (reference sequence). V lost 4 bases and J 4 bases, leaving 16 bases between the germline ends. The DNA of the CDR3 is TGTGCCAGCAGTTCAGGGAACCAGCCTAGCTATGGCTACACCTTC. Protein sequence: CASSSGNQPSYGYTF.

The rearrangement uses TRBV10-3 and TRBJ1-3, with 9 nucleotides matching TRBD1. V dropped 5 bases and J dropped 7; count of bases not matched to a gene: 9. Germline V gene lookup returns CDR1 ENHRY and CDR2 SYGVKD. The CDR3 is 15 residues long. In DNA form, the CDR3 reads TGTGCCATCAGTCCCCGGACAGGGGAAGGGAACACCATATATTTT. This translates into CAISPRTGEGNTIYF.

The rearrangement links TRBV11-2 to TRBJ2-7; TRBD2 aligns across 12 bases. Trimming at V came to 1 base and at J to 4 bases, leaving 8 bases not matched to a gene. CDR3 length equals 17 residues. Germline lookup yields CDR1 SGHAT and CDR2 FQNNGV. DNA for the CDR3: TGTGCCAGCAGCTTAGTTGAGACTAGCGGGAGAACTTACGAGCAGTACTTC. Amino acid sequence: CASSLVETSGRTYEQYF.

V usage is TRBV21-1 and J usage is TRBJ2-7; TRBD1, the table's D call, lacks a check against the DNA. TRBV21-1 is tagged as a pseudogene. This CDR3 has 14 residues. In nucleotides, the CDR3 is TGTGCCAGCAGCAAAGTATGCAGGGGCCACGAGCAGTACTTC. The encoded protein is CASSKVCRGHEQYF.

The gene calls are TRBV7-9 and TRBJ2-7, with D perhaps TRBD2 (6 bases). V lost 5 bases and J 5 bases, leaving 16 bases between the germline ends. This CDR3 region has 14 residues. Germline V gene sequence: CDR1 SEHNR, CDR2 FQNEAQ (reference sequence). DNA of the CDR3: TGTGCCAGCAGCCAAGGATGGGGGGAGAACGAGCAGTACTTC. As protein: CASSQGWGENEQYF.

This sequence joins TRBV7-9 and TRBJ2-7, with 9 bases lining up with TRBD1. After removal of 1 base from V and 6 bases from J, the junction contained 10 bases not matched to a gene. CDR3 length equals 16 residues. Per the germline V gene, CDR1 is SEHNR and CDR2 is FQNEAQ (reference sequence). The CDR3 reads CASSLDSGQGRFEQYF. In DNA form, the CDR3 reads TGTGCCAGCAGCTTAGATAGTGGACAGGGGAGGTTCGAGCAGTACTTC.

The CDR3 region has the DNA TGTGCCAGCAGCTTATGGGGGGGTACTGAAGCTTTCTTT. It translates to CASSLWGGTEAFF. This chain uses TRBV7-3 with TRBJ1-1, with D maybe TRBD1 (5 bases). Trimming took 2 bases from V and 5 from J, leaving 9 bases between them. The CDR3 covers 13 residues. Germline CDR1 is SGHTA and CDR2 is FQGTGA.

This chain uses TRBV6-5 with TRBJ2-4; 7 positions agree with TRBD1. Looked up from germline, CDR1 is MNHEY and CDR2 is SVGAGI. This CDR3 has 16 residues. Germline trimming cut 4 bases from V and 2 bases from J; bases unmatched to any gene: 8. The CDR3 nucleotides are TGTGCCAGCAGTTCCGACAGGGCGATTTCCAAAAACATTCAGTACTTC. It yields the protein CASSSDRAISKNIQYF.

This clone has only a few counts. As DNA, the CDR3 is TGTGCCAGCAGCTGGGGACAGGGCGGCTACGAGCAGTACTTC. Translation gives CASSWGQGGYEQYF. The chain uses TRBV5-6 and TRBJ2-7; TRBD1 matches 9 bases. Per germline, CDR1 SGHDT and CDR2 YYEEEE. V lost 3 bases, J lost 3 bases, and 4 bases stayed unmatched. CDR3 length: 14 residues. Filled out from reference TRBV5-6 and TRBJ2-7, the complete variable domain reads DAGVTQSPTHLIKTRGQQVTLRCSPKSGHDTVSWYQQALGQGPQFIFQYYEEEERQRGNFPDRFSGHQFPNYSSELNVNALLLGDSALYLCASSWGQGGYEQYFGPGTRLTVT.

Here the CDR3 DNA reads TGTGCCAGCAGTTACGGGCTAGCGGGGGCAGGAGATACGCAGTATTTT. As protein: CASSYGLAGAGDTQYF. This chain uses TRBV6-6 with TRBJ2-3, with 10 positions matching TRBD2. V trimming: 2 bases; J trimming: 5 bases; junction bases outside the gene matches: 7. Germline CDR1 and CDR2: MNHNY and SVGAGI (reference sequence). CDR3 length: 16 residues.

The CDR3 region is CASSLNGFSGNIQYF. The CDR3, as DNA: TGTGCCAGCAGCTTAAACGGGTTTAGTGGAAACATTCAGTACTTC. The V gene is TRBV7-8, the J gene TRBJ2-4; no definite D call. CDR3 size: 15 residues. V shed 2 bases and J shed 6 bases, with 14 bases lying between them. The germline CDR1 and CDR2 sequences are SGHVS and FQNEAQ.

This chain uses TRBV9 with TRBJ2-7; 7 bases fit TRBD1. J was trimmed by 4 bases and V by 3 bases; bases with no gene match: 7. Looked up from germline, CDR1 is SGDLS and CDR2 is YYNGEE. The CDR3 sequence is 14 residues long. The CDR3 nucleotides are TGTGCCAGCAGCGAGGGACAGCAGGGGTACGAGCAGTACTTC. Translation gives CASSEGQQGYEQYF.

V is TRBV4-1 and J is TRBJ2-5, with 9 positions matching TRBD2. The junction had 11 bases not matched to a gene; V was cut back by 1 base and J by 5 bases. From germline, CDR1 is MGHRA and CDR2 YSYEKL. The CDR3 loop spans 17 amino acids. This CDR3 is CASSQGRAGGRGETQYF. The CDR3 bases are TGCGCCAGCAGCCAAGGGCGCGCGGGGGGGCGGGGCGAGACCCAGTACTTC.

The rearrangement uses TRBV7-2 and TRBJ2-7; 12 positions match TRBD2. V dropped 1 base and J dropped 5; count of bases not matched to a gene: 9. The germline V gene has CDR1 SGHTA and CDR2 FQGNSA. The CDR3 runs 17 residues. Here the CDR3 DNA reads TGTGCCAGCAGCTTAGGCCGACTAGCGGGGGACTGGAACGAGCAGTACTTC. This gives the protein CASSLGRLAGDWNEQYF.